This entry is about one T cell receptor beta chain. The antigen this receptor binds is unknown. No per-base quality is available; no much larger clone lies one base away. Taken from cysteine to phenylalanine, the CDR3 has 15 residues. Only CDR3 DNA remains: 45 bases, in frame from the first base. V and J are truncated by 5 bases and 0 bases respectively, leaving an intervening sequence of 13 bases. The germline V gene sets CDR1 to MNHEY and CDR2 to SVGAGI. TCRbeta CDR3 regions were amplified from genomic DNA by means of the immunoSEQ Assay, a bias-controlled multiplex PCR. Concerning the study's data processing: Nucleated cell counts per sample were estimated from amplification of reference gene primers within the assay. To quantify the absolute abundance of each unique TCRbeta CDR3 rearrangement, sequence reads were collapsed and filtered. Productive Simpson clonality was computed per sample as the square root of Simpson's diversity index over productive rearrangements. The table was pulled from immuneACCESS by TCRdb, which kept in-frame rearrangements only. Such tables lose some clones; where checked, under half of the loss comes from unresolved V genes, and the rest has no known cause. V and J calls and clone size are those listed in that table; D and trimming were worked out from the DNA. The table for this sample lists approximately 150,000 clones; 88% of them were counted only once. The ten top clones hold approximately 2.1% of the sample.

The sample originates from a study of blood T cell repertoires in COVID-19 (dated by TCRdb to 2020 to 2021). For context, the study as a whole: Collaborator samples came from the United States, Italy and Spain and covered acute and convalescent phases of COVID-19. Deeply sampled blood TCRbeta repertoires from subjects exposed to, actively infected with, or recovered from COVID-19 were included in the dataset. Sample metadata almost always included a de-identified subject ID, COVID-19 status, age in years and sex. The repertoires were released in a freely available public database intended as a resource for research on the immune response to SARS-CoV-2. The material from the prospective study consisted of cDNA or gDNA derived from T cells, B-cell-depleted T cells, or PBMCs. Samples came from the ongoing ImmuneRACE study (first 160 participants) plus 1,254 subjects from 6 global collaborators. Where available, HLA class I and class II types were obtained from metadata supplied by the sample provider rather than from assay-based typing. Broad study findings and their caveats: The quantity of clinical and demographic metadata differed by source and by participant and was supplied without curation.

Samples from volunteer blood donors who had recovered from COVID-19 were contributed by a second Seattle source. Each collaborating institution followed its own protocols to collect whole blood in K2EDTA tubes. For TCRbeta analysis, collaborator samples were shipped as frozen whole blood, as isolated PBMCs, or as DNA extracted from either sample type. This TCR came from a man over 45 who had recovered from COVID-19. This chain is built from TRBV6-5 and TRBJ1-1; no D gene can be assigned with confidence. Sequences were obtained from peripheral blood. The DNA sequence is given as TGTGCCAGCAGTACGACGCCCGGGGTGAACACTGAAGCTTTCTTT. The translation is CASSTTPGVNTEAFF.